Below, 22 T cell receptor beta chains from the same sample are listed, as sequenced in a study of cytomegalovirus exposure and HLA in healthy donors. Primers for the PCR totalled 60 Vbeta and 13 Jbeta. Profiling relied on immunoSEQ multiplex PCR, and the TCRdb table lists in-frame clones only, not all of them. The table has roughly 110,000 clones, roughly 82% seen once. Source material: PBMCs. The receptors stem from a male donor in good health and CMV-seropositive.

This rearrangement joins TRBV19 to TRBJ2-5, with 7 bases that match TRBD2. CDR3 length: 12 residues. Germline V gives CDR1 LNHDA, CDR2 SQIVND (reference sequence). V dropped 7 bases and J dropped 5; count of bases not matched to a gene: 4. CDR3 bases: TGTGCCAGTACACCCGGGGGGGAGACCCAGTACTTC. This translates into CASTPGGETQYF.

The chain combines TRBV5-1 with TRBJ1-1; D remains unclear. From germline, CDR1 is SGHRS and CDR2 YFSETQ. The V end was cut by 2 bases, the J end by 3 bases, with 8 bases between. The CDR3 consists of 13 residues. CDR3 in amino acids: CASSFSRDTEAFF. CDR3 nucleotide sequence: TGCGCCAGCAGCTTTTCGAGAGACACTGAAGCTTTCTTT.

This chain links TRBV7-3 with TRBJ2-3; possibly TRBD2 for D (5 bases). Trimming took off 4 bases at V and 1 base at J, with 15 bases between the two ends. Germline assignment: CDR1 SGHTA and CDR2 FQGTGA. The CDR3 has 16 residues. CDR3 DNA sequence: TGTGCCAGCAGCTCCCGGACGGACTTCGGCACAGATACGCAGTATTTT. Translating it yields CASSSRTDFGTDTQYF. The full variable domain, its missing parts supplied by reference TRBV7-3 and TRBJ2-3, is GAGVSQTPSNKVTEKGKYVELRCDPISGHTALYWYRQSLGQGPEFLIYFQGTGAADDSGLPNDRFFAVRPEGSVSTLKIQRTERGDSAVYLCASSSRTDFGTDTQYFGPGTRLTVL.

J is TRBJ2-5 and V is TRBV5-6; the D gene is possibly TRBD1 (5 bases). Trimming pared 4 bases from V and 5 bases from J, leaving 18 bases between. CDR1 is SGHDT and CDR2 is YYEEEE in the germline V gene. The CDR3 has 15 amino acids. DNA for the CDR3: TGTGCCAGCAGCAGGAACAGGATAGGAGCTGAGACCCAGTACTTC. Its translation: CASSRNRIGAETQYF.

The CDR3 sequence is CASSPGTDTQYF. The CDR3 bases are TGTGCCAGCAGCCCCGGCACAGATACGCAGTATTTT. The chain recombines TRBV5-5 with TRBJ2-3; D not resolved. Germline V gene lookup returns CDR1 SGHKS and CDR2 YYEKEE (reference sequence). The CDR3 has 12 residues. The germline V and J ends were trimmed by 4 bases and 1 base, with 4 bases remaining between them.

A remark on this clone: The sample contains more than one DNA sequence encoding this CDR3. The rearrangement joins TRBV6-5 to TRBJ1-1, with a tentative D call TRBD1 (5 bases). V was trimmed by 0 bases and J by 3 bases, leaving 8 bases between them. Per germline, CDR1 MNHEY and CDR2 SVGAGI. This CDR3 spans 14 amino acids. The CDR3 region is CASSYSRGDTEAFF. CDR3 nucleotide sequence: TGTGCCAGCAGTTACTCGCGGGGGGACACTGAAGCTTTCTTT.

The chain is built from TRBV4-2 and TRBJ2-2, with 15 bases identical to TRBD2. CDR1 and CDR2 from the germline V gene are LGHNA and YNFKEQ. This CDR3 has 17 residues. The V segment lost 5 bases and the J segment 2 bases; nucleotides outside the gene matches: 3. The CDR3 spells CASSMGLAGGNTGELFF. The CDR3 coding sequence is TGTGCCAGCAGCATGGGACTAGCGGGGGGTAACACCGGGGAGCTGTTTTTT.

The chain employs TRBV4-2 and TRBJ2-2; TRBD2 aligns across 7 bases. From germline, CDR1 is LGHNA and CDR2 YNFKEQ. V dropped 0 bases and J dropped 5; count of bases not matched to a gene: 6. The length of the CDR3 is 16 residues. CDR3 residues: CASSQDKGLGTGELFF. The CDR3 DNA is TGTGCCAGCAGCCAAGATAAAGGACTAGGAACCGGGGAGCTGTTTTTT.

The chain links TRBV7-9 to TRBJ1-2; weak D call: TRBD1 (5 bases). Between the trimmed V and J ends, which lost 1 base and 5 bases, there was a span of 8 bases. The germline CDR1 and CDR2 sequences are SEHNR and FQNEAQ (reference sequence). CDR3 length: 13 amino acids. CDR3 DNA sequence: TGTGCCAGCAGCTTAGGCAGGGCTTATGGCTACACCTTC. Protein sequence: CASSLGRAYGYTF.

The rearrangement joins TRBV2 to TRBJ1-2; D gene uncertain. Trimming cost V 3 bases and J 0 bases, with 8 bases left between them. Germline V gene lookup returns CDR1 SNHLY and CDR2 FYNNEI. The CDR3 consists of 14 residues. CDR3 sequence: CASSEVAANYGYTF. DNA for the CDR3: TGTGCCAGCAGTGAGGTGGCAGCTAACTATGGCTACACCTTC. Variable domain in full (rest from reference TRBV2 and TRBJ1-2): EPEVTQTPSHQVTQMGQEVILRCVPISNHLYFYWYRQILGQKVEFLVSFYNNEISEKSEIFDDQFSVERPDGSNFTLKIRSTKLEDSAMYFCASSEVAANYGYTFGSGTRLTVV.

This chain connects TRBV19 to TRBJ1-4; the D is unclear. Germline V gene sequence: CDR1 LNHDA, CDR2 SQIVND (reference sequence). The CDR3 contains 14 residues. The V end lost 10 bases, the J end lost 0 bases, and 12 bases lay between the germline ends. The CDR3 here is CATKMSATNEKLFF. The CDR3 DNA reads TGTGCCACTAAGATGTCTGCAACTAATGAAAAACTGTTTTTT.

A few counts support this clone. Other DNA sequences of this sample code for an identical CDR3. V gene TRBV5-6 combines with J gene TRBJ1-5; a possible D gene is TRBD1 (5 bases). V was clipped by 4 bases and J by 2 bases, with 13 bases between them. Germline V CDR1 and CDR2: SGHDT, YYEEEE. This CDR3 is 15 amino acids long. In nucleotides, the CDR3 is TGTGCCAGCAGCCCTGGGCAGGGTGGCAATCAGCCCCAGCATTTT. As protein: CASSPGQGGNQPQHF. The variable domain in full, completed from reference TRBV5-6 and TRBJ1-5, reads DAGVTQSPTHLIKTRGQQVTLRCSPKSGHDTVSWYQQALGQGPQFIFQYYEEEERQRGNFPDRFSGHQFPNYSSELNVNALLLGDSALYLCASSPGQGGNQPQHFGDGTRLSIL.

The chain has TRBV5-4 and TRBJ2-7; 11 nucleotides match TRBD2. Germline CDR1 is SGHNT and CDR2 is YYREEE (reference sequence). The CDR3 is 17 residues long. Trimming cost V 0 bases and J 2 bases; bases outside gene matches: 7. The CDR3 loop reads CASSLGLAGGLPYEQYF. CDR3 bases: TGTGCCAGCAGCTTGGGGCTAGCGGGAGGACTGCCCTACGAGCAGTACTTC.

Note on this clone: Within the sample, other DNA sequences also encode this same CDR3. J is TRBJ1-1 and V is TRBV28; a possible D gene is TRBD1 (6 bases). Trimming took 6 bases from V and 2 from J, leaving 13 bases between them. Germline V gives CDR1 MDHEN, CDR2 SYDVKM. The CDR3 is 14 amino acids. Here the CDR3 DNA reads TGTGCCAGCAGCCGGCGGGGGGCCAACACTGAAGCTTTCTTT. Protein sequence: CASSRRGANTEAFF.

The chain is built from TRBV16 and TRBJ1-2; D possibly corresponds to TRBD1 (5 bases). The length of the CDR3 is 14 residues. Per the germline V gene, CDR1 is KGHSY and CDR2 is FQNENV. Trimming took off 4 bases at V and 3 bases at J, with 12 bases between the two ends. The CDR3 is CASSPIDSYYGYTF. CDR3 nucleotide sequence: TGTGCCAGCAGCCCGATCGACAGTTACTATGGCTACACCTTC.

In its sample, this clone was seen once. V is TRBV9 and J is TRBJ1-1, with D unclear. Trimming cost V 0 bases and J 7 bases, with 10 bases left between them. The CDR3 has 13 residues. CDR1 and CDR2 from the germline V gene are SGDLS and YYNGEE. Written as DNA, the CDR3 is TGTGCCAGCAGCGTAGTGAGCGGCGGTGAAGCTTTCTTT. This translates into CASSVVSGGEAFF.

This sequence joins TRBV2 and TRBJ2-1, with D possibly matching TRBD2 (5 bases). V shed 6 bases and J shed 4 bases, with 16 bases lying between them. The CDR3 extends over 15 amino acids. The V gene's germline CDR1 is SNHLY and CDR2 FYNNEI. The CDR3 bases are TGTGCCAGCAGCGACCAGCGGCCCGGGTACAATGAGCAGTTCTTC. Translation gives CASSDQRPGYNEQFF.

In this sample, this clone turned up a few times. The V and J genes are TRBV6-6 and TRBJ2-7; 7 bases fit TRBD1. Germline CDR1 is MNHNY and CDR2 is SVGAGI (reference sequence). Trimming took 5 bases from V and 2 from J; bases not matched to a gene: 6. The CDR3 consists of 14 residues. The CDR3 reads CASSPADRPYEQYF. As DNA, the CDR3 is TGTGCCAGCAGTCCCGCGGACAGGCCCTACGAGCAGTACTTC.

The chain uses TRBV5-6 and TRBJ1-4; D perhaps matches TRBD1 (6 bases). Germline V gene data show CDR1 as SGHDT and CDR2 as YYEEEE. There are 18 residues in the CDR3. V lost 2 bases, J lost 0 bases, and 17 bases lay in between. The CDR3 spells CASSFTTGLEATNEKLFF. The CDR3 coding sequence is TGTGCCAGCAGCTTCACTACAGGGTTGGAGGCAACTAATGAAAAACTGTTTTTT.

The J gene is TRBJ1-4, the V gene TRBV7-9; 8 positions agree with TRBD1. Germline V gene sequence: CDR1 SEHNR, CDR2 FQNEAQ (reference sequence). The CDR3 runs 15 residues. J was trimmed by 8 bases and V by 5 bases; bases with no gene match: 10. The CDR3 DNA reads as TGTGCCAGCAGCCCAGGGGGCACACCTAGGGAAAAACTGTTTTTT. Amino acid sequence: CASSPGGTPREKLFF.

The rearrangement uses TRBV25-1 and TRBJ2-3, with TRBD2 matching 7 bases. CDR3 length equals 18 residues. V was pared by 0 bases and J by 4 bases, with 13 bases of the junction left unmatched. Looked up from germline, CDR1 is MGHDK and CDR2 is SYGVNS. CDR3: CASSEYPGTTPVPDTQYF. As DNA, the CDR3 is TGTGCCAGCAGTGAATATCCTGGGACTACACCAGTCCCAGATACGCAGTATTTT.

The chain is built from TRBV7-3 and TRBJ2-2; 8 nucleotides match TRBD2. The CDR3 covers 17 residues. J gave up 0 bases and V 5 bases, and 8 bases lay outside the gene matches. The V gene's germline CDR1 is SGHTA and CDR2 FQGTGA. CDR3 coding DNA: TGTGCCAGCAGCCGCAACGGGGGGGGCACGAACACCGGGGAGCTGTTTTTT. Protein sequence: CASSRNGGGTNTGELFF.